This TCR beta chain appears in the sequencing data of a study of T cell responses to AZD1222 COVID-19 vaccine. Findings of the study overall: An increase in Spike-specific TCR breadth and depth was observed after two AZD1222 doses. No day 14 peak samples; only post-peak repertoires were characterized. Females outnumbered males among donors, who were mostly white British; clonal diversity was possibly underestimated.

On this clone: Its target is unknown.

Germline loops: CDR1 MNHEY, CDR2 SVGAGI. Unmatched junction bases numbered 5, after V lost 2 bases and J lost 9 bases. CDR3 length: 14 residues. Data came from immunoSEQ multiplex PCR; TCRdb stores just in-frame clones and leaves some out. The repertoire has 120,000 or so clones, roughly 89% of them found once; the top ten carry around 10%. This TCR came from an adult in good health. The rearrangement links TRBV6-5 to TRBJ2-1, with 9 positions matching TRBD2. Sequenced material: peripheral blood, taken on day 0 of MenACWY control vaccination. CDR3 amino acids: CASSYGGLAFEQFF. CDR3 sequence (DNA): TGTGCCAGCAGTTACGGGGGACTAGCTTTTGAGCAGTTCTTC.